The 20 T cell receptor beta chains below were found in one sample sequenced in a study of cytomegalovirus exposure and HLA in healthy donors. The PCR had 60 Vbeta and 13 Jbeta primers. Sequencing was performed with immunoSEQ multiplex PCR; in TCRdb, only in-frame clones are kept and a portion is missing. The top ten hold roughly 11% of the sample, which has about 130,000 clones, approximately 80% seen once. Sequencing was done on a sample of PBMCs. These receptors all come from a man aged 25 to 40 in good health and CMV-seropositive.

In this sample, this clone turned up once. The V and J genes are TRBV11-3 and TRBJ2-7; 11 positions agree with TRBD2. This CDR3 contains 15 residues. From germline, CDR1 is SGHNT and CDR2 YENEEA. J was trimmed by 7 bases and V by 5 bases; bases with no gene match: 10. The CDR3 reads CASSPGAGTSGEQYF. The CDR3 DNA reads TGTGCCAGCAGCCCCGGAGCCGGGACTAGCGGAGAGCAGTACTTC.

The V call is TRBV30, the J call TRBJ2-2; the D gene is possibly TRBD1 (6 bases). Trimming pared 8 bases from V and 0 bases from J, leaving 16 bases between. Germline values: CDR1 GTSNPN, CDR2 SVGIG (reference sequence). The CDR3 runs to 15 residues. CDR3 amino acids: CAGDIRTTNTGELFF. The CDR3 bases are TGTGCCGGGGACATTAGGACAACGAACACCGGGGAGCTGTTTTTT.

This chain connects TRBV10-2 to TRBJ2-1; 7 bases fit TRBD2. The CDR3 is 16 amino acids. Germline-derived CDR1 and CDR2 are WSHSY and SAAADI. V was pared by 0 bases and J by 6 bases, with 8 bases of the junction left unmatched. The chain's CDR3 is CASSESRAGVVNEQFF. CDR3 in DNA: TGCGCCAGCAGTGAGTCGAGGGCGGGAGTCGTCAATGAGCAGTTCTTC.

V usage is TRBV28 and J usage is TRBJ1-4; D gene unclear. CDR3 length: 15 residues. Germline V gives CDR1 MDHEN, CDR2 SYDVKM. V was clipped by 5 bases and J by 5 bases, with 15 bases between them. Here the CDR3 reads CASSPRGAGNEKLFF. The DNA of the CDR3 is TGTGCCAGCAGTCCCCGGGGTGCAGGAAATGAAAAACTGTTTTTT.

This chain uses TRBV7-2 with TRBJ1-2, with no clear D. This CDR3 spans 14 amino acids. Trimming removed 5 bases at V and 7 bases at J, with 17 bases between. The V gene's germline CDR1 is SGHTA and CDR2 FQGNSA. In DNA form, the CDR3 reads TGTGCCAGCAGCCCTGGAGGCTCCGCTCGTGGCTACACCTTC. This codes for CASSPGGSARGYTF.

The CDR3 here is CASSVEGGVTDTQYF. In DNA, the CDR3 is TGTGCCAGCAGCGTAGAAGGGGGTGTCACAGATACGCAGTATTTT. The V gene is TRBV9, the J gene TRBJ2-3; TRBD1 is a possible D gene (6 bases). Germline-derived CDR1 and CDR2 are SGDLS and YYNGEE. The V end lost 0 bases, the J end lost 2 bases, and 10 bases lay between the germline ends. This CDR3 is built from 15 residues.

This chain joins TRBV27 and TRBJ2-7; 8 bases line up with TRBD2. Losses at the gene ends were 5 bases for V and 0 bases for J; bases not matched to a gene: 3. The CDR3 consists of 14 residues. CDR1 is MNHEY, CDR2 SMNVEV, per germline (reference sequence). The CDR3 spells CASSNSGTSYEQYF. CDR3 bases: TGTGCCAGCAGTAATAGCGGGACCTCCTACGAGCAGTACTTC.

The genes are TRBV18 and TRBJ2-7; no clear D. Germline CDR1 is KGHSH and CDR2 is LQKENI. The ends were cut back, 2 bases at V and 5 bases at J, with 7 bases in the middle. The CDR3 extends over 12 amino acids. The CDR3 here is CASSPATNEQYF. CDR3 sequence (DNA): TGTGCCAGCTCACCAGCCACAAACGAGCAGTACTTC.

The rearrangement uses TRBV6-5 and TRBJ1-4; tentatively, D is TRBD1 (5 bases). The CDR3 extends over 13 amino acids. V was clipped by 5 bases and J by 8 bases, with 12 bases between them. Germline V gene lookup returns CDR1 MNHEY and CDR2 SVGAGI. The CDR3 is CASSVGQLEKLFF. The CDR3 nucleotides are TGTGCCAGCAGTGTGGGGCAACTCGAAAAACTGTTTTTT.

This CDR3 reads CASSYGGLNQPQHF. DNA for the CDR3: TGTGCCAGCAGTTACGGCGGACTCAATCAGCCCCAGCATTTT. V usage is TRBV6-6 and J usage is TRBJ1-5; no reliable D call. The germline V and J ends were trimmed by 2 bases and 3 bases, with 8 bases remaining between them. This CDR3 comprises 14 residues. The germline V gene has CDR1 MNHNY and CDR2 SVGAGI (reference sequence).

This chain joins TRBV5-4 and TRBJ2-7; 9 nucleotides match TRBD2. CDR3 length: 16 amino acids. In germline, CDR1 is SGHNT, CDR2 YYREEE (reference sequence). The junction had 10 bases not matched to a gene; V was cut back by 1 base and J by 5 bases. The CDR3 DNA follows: TGTGCCAGCAGCTTGTTGGTAGCGGGAGCCCGCGACGAGCAGTACTTC. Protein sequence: CASSLLVAGARDEQYF.

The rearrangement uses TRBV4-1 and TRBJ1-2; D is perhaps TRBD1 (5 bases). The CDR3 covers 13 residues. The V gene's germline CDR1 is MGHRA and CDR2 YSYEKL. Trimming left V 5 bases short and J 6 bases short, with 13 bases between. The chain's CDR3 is CASSWGVQNGYTF. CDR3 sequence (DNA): TGCGCCAGCAGCTGGGGGGTTCAAAATGGCTACACCTTC.

The CDR3 nucleotides read TGTGCCAGCAGTTACTCACAGGGGGTTAGCTATGGCTACACCTTC. Its protein is CASSYSQGVSYGYTF. The chain joins TRBV6-6 to TRBJ1-2; 8 bases line up with TRBD1. The CDR3 has 15 amino acids. V trimming: 0 bases; J trimming: 4 bases; junction bases outside the gene matches: 4. Germline V gives CDR1 MNHNY, CDR2 SVGAGI (reference sequence).

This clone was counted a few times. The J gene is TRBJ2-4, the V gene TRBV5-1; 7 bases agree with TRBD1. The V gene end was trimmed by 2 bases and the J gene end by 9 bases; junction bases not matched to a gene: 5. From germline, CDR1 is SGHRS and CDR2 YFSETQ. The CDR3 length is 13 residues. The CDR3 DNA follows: TGCGCCAGCAGCTTTGGTGCAGGGGGCATTCAGTACTTC. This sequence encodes CASSFGAGGIQYF.

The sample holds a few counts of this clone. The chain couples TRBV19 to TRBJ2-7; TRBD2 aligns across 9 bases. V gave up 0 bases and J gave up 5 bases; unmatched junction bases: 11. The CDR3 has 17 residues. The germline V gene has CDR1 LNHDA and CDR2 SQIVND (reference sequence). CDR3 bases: TGTGCCAGTAGTATAGATCATTGGCGGGAGGGCCCCAACGAGCAGTACTTC. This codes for CASSIDHWREGPNEQYF. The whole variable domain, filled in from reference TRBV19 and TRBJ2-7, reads DGGITQSPKYLFRKEGQNVTLSCEQNLNHDAMYWYRQDPGQGLRLIYYSQIVNDFQKGDIAEGYSVSREKKESFPLTVTSAQKNPTAFYLCASSIDHWREGPNEQYFGPGTRLTVT.

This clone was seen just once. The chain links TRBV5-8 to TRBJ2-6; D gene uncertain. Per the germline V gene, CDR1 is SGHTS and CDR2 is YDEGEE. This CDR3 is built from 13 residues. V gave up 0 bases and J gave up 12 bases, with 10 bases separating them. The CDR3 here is CASSLDASVVLTF. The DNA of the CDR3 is TGTGCCAGCAGCTTGGACGCGTCTGTCGTCCTGACTTTC.

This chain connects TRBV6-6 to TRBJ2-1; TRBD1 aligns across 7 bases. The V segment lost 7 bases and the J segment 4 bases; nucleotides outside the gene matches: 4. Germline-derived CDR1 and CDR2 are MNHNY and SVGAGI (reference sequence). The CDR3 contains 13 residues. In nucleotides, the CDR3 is TGTGCCAGCACGGCAGGGGGATACAATGAGCAGTTCTTC. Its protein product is CASTAGGYNEQFF.

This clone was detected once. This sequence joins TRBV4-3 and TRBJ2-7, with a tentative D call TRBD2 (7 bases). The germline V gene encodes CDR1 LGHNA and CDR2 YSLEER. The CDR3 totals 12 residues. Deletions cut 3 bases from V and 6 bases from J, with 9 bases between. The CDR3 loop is CASSQGGREQYF. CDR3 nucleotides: TGCGCCAGCAGCCAGGGGGGGCGCGAGCAGTACTTC.

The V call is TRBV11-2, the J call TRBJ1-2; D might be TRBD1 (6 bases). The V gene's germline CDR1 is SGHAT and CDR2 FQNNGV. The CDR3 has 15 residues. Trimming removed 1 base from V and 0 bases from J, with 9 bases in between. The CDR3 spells CASSLGQATNYGYTF. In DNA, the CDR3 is TGTGCCAGCAGCTTAGGACAGGCAACTAACTATGGCTACACCTTC.

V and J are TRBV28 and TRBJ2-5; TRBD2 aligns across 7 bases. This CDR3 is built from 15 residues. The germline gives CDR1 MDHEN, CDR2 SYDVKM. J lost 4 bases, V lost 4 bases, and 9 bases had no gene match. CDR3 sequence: CASSWSGNRRETQYF. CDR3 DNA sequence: TGTGCCAGCAGTTGGAGCGGGAACCGGCGAGAGACCCAGTACTTC.